These 11 T cell receptor beta chains came from one sample sequenced in a study of T cells in Graves' hyperthyroidism and ophthalmopathy. The TCR beta CDR3 regions underwent amplification using RNA transcripts as the source. Carried out on the TCR CDR3, a first-round RT-PCR used the HTBI primer set. TCRdb reprocessed the multiplex PCR reads via MiXCR and lists one record per CDR3 protein. This sample has about 700,000 distinct CDR3 sequences, with roughly 45% found just once. The source material was peripheral blood or thyroid tissue (not recorded which). The receptor source for this set is an adult man with Graves' disease, either hyperthyroidism or ophthalmopathy (not recorded which).

There are many counts of this clonotype. The V and J genes are TRBV20-1 and TRBJ1-2, with D unresolved. CDR3 size: 11 residues. CDR1 and CDR2 (germline): DFQATT, SNEGSKA (reference sequence). The germline V and J ends were trimmed by 4 bases and 6 bases, with 9 bases remaining between them. In DNA form, the CDR3 reads TGCAGTGCTACGTCTACCCATGGCTACACCTTC. Translating gives CSATSTHGYTF.

The gene calls are TRBV2 and TRBJ1-6; perhaps TRBD1 as D (5 bases). Per germline, CDR1 SNHLY and CDR2 FYNNEI. V shed 0 bases and J shed 8 bases, with 8 bases lying between them. The CDR3 sequence is 14 residues long. CDR3 amino acids: CASSEAGAYSPLHF. CDR3 coding DNA: TGTGCCAGCAGTGAAGCAGGGGCCTATTCACCCCTCCACTTT.

On this clonotype: Since no conserved phenylalanine or tryptophan closes the CDR3, a read error is the likely cause. The chain couples TRBV14 to TRBJ1-1, with a possible D match to TRBD1 (6 bases). CDR1 is SGHDN and CDR2 is FVKESK in the germline V gene. With 4 bases removed from V and 7 bases from J, the gap between germline ends came to 13 bases. The CDR3 loop spans 13 amino acids. CDR3 sequence reads: CASSLQAGDEAFL. As DNA, the CDR3 is TGTGCCAGCAGCCTTCAGGCAGGGGATGAAGCTTTCCTT.

On this clonotype: The CDR3 carries no conserved terminal phenylalanine or tryptophan, so it likely arises from a read error. The V gene is TRBV14, the J gene TRBJ1-6, with D possibly matching TRBD1 (5 bases). V shed 4 bases and J shed 8 bases, with 6 bases lying between them. Germline CDR1 SGHDN, CDR2 FVKESK. The CDR3 is made up of 12 amino acids. The CDR3 nucleotides read TGTGCCAGCAGCCTACAGGATTCACCCCTCCACCTT. Translated: CASSLQDSPLHL.

The chain uses TRBV20-1 and TRBJ2-5; D is perhaps TRBD1 (5 bases). Trimming took 0 bases from V and 7 from J, leaving 12 bases between them. The CDR3 length is 13 residues. CDR1 and CDR2 from the germline V gene are DFQATT and SNEGSKA (reference sequence). The CDR3 reads CSARDAIGATQYF. CDR3 bases: TGCAGTGCTAGAGATGCCATAGGGGCGACCCAGTACTTC.

This clonotype has more than one count but fewer than ten. DNA for the CDR3: TGCAGCGTTGAGGACGGACAGGGGGTTTACGAGCAGTACTTC. Translated, it gives CSVEDGQGVYEQYF. V is TRBV29-1 and J is TRBJ2-7; 10 nucleotides align to TRBD1. Germline CDR1 SQVTM, CDR2 ANQGSEA. The CDR3 contains 14 residues. Trimming at V came to 3 bases and at J to 4 bases, leaving 6 bases not matched to a gene.

This CDR3 reads CASSFNTGDRGHEQYF. The CDR3 region has the DNA TGTGCCAGCAGCTTTAACACCGGGGACAGGGGGCACGAGCAGTACTTC. The chain carries TRBV7-2 and TRBJ2-7; 12 positions match TRBD1. The V gene end was trimmed by 3 bases and the J gene end by 5 bases; junction bases not matched to a gene: 8. This CDR3 is built from 16 residues. Germline V gene lookup returns CDR1 SGHTA and CDR2 FQGNSA. Full variable domain (rest looked up from reference TRBV7-2 and TRBJ2-7): GAGVSQSPSNKVTEKGKDVELRCDPISGHTALYWYRQSLGQGLEFLIYFQGNSAPDKSGLPSDRFSAERTGGSVSTLTIQRTQQEDSAVYLCASSFNTGDRGHEQYFGPGTRLTVT.

This clonotype was counted a few times. The rearrangement links TRBV7-9 to TRBJ2-5, with 11 nucleotides matching TRBD2. The CDR3 length is 16 residues. V gave up 5 bases and J gave up 7 bases; unmatched junction bases: 12. Germline CDR1 and CDR2: SEHNR and FQNEAQ (reference sequence). CDR3 in amino acids: CASSQGTSGAFGTQYF. DNA of the CDR3: TGTGCCAGCAGCCAGGGGACTAGCGGAGCCTTTGGGACCCAGTACTTC.

V and J are TRBV7-3 and TRBJ2-5; 7 positions agree with TRBD1. The CDR3 spans 17 residues. Germline CDR1 and CDR2: SGHTA and FQGTGA. V gave up 6 bases and J gave up 1 base; unmatched junction bases: 14. The CDR3 loop reads CASRTFTPGGTQETQYF. The CDR3, as DNA: TGTGCCAGCAGAACATTTACTCCAGGGGGAACCCAAGAGACCCAGTACTTC. Supplemented by reference TRBV7-3 and TRBJ2-5, the full variable domain reads GAGVSQTPSNKVTEKGKYVELRCDPISGHTALYWYRQSLGQGPEFLIYFQGTGAADDSGLPNDRFFAVRPEGSVSTLKIQRTERGDSAVYLCASRTFTPGGTQETQYFGPGTRLLVL.

This clonotype was observed many times. The J gene is TRBJ2-7, the V gene TRBV12-3 or TRBV12-4; D gene ambiguous. This CDR3 comprises 14 residues. The V end was cut by 4 bases, the J end by 2 bases, with 12 bases between. CDR3 loop: CASSSSRPPYEQYF. CDR3 in DNA: TGTGCCAGCAGTTCCTCACGACCACCCTACGAGCAGTACTTC.

V is TRBV7-9 and J is TRBJ2-7, with no clear D. Germline CDR1 and CDR2: SEHNR and FQNEAQ (reference sequence). The CDR3 has 13 amino acids. V was clipped by 5 bases and J by 5 bases, with 13 bases between them. CDR3: CASSLNTENEQYF. The CDR3 coding sequence is TGTGCCAGCAGCCTAAACACGGAAAACGAGCAGTACTTC.